This section outlines one T cell receptor beta chain sequence together with its context. Trimming took off 3 bases at V and 3 bases at J, with 13 bases between the two ends. CDR1 and CDR2 (germline): SGHAT, FQDESV (reference sequence). The CDR3 covers 15 residues. This sample is part of a study of OX40 agonist ivuxolimab in advanced cancers. TCRdb keeps only in-frame clones here, not all; method: immunoSEQ multiplex PCR. The table has about 73,000 clones, about 86% seen once. This rearrangement joins TRBV11-1 to TRBJ2-3; D is perhaps TRBD1 (6 bases). The clonotype was recovered from an adult with an advanced solid tumor such as melanoma, head and neck, liver or kidney cancer. Sequenced material: CD4+ or CD8+ T cells sorted from blood, taken in a trial of the OX40 agonist ivuxolimab. In nucleotides, the CDR3 is TGTGCCAGCAGCTTGGGCAGGGGCTTGACAGATACGCAGTATTTT. Protein sequence: CASSLGRGLTDTQYF.